This record covers a single T cell receptor (beta chain). Assay: immunoSEQ multiplex PCR; the TCRdb copy retains only in-frame clones and omits some. The sample yields some 54,000 clones, about 94% seen once. This entry belongs to a study of technical replicates of blood from a few donors. The V segment lost 1 base and the J segment 3 bases; nucleotides outside the gene matches: 11. The germline V gene encodes CDR1 SGDLS and CDR2 YYNGEE. The CDR3 has 17 amino acids. The receptor comes from a human donor in good health. Some clones in this sample may be carry-over from other donors' samples. The chain combines TRBV9 with TRBJ1-2; 8 bases map to TRBD1. The sequencing sample was made of PBMCs. The chain's CDR3 is CASSVRGGVTGDYGYTF. CDR3 nucleotides: TGTGCCAGCAGCGTAAGAGGAGGGGTGACAGGGGACTATGGCTACACCTTC.